Listed below are T cell receptor beta chains from one sample, sequenced in a study of OX40 agonist ivuxolimab in advanced cancers. Produced via immunoSEQ multiplex PCR; TCRdb's table is partial and in-frame only. Seen here are 50,000 to 65,000 clones, roughly 90% observed once, and the top ten hold roughly 6.7%. The source material was CD4+ or CD8+ T cells sorted from blood, sampled in a trial of the OX40 agonist ivuxolimab. The receptors were gathered from an adult with an advanced solid tumor such as melanoma, head and neck, liver or kidney cancer. Each CDR3 is given with its conserved first and last residue. A D gene is named only where the DNA matches it firmly. Some rows have no size entry. The others give once, few or many, or a class for an expanded clone.

abundance	d_gene	j_gene	v_gene	CDR3aa	CDR3nt
.	.	TRBJ2-5	TRBV6-6	CASSYGVTAIETQYF	TGTGCCAGCAGTTACGGAGTGACAGCGATAGAGACCCAGTACTTC
.	.	TRBJ1-4	TRBV2	CASSDGPLGEKLFF	TGTGCCAGCAGTGACGGTCCGCTTGGCGAAAAACTGTTTTTT
once	.	TRBJ1-5	TRBV5-8	CASSLIGGGSNQPQHF	TGTGCCAGCAGCTTGATTGGGGGCGGCAGCAATCAGCCCCAGCATTTT
.	.	TRBJ1-1	TRBV29-1	CSGLNRGGNEAFF	TGCAGCGGATTAAATAGGGGGGGTAATGAAGCTTTCTTT
.	.	TRBJ1-4	TRBV2	CASRVTGTATNEKLFF	TGTGCCAGCAGGGTCACAGGGACGGCAACTAATGAAAAACTGTTTTTT
once	.	TRBJ1-1	TRBV5-1	CASSSVSDSTEAFF	TGCGCCAGCAGCTCCGTTTCAGATTCCACTGAAGCTTTCTTT
.	.	TRBJ1-1	TRBV25-1	CASRVEGARQAFF	TGTGCCAGCAGGGTAGAGGGTGCCCGACAAGCTTTCTTT
.	.	TRBJ1-5	TRBV5-6	CASSLLGTNQPQHF	TGTGCCAGCAGCTTGTTGGGGACTAATCAGCCCCAGCATTTT
.	.	TRBJ2-2	TRBV6-4	CASSDSTGVGTGELFF	TGTGCCAGCAGTGACTCGACCGGGGTCGGCACCGGGGAGCTGTTTTTT
.	TRBD1	TRBJ2-1	TRBV19	CASSIEPGGGKNEQFF	TGTGCCAGTAGTATAGAGCCAGGGGGCGGGAAGAATGAGCAGTTCTTC
once	TRBD1	TRBJ1-2	TRBV30	CAFSRDSTYGYTF	TGTGCCTTCAGCCGGGACAGCACCTATGGCTACACCTTC
.	.	TRBJ2-1	TRBV5-5	CASPSLEPNEQFF	TGTGCCAGCCCCTCCCTCGAGCCAAATGAGCAGTTCTTC
.	.	TRBJ1-1	TRBV19	CASSTQSWEAFF	TGTGCCAGTAGTACTCAATCATGGGAAGCTTTCTTT
.	TRBD2	TRBJ2-5	TRBV11-1	CASSYGGNQETQYF	TGTGCCAGCAGCTACGGGGGGAACCAAGAGACCCAGTACTTC
.	TRBD2	TRBJ2-5	TRBV7-3	CASSRSGAETQYF	TGTGCCAGCAGCCGTAGCGGGGCAGAGACCCAGTACTTC
.	.	TRBJ2-3	TRBV5-1	CASKTGQSTDTQYF	TGCGCCAGCAAAACAGGACAGAGCACAGATACGCAGTATTTT
.	.	TRBJ2-1	TRBV11-3	CASSSRMDEQFF	TGTGCCAGCAGCTCCCGTATGGATGAGCAGTTCTTC
.	TRBD1	TRBJ2-7	TRBV19	CASSPAGTGSSYEQYF	TGTGCCAGTAGTCCCGCGGGGACAGGGTCGTCCTACGAGCAGTACTTC
.	.	TRBJ1-1	TRBV7-9	CASTGPGVTEAFF	TGTGCCAGCACGGGGCCCGGGGTCACTGAAGCTTTCTTT
.	.	TRBJ1-6	TRBV19	CASSIDAGAVNSPLHF	TGTGCCAGTAGTATAGATGCGGGCGCAGTGAACTCACCCCTCCACTTT
.	TRBD2	TRBJ2-4	TRBV4-2	CASSQARGGVNIQYF	TGTGCCAGCAGCCAAGCGCGGGGGGGCGTAAACATTCAGTACTTC
.	.	TRBJ2-5	TRBV5-1	CASSLRDPKETQYF	TGCGCCAGCAGCTTGCGGGACCCAAAAGAGACCCAGTACTTC
once	TRBD1	TRBJ2-7	TRBV5-1	CASSLPDLAGGYEQYF	TGCGCCAGCAGCTTGCCTGATTTGGCAGGGGGCTACGAGCAGTACTTC
once	.	TRBJ1-3	TRBV28	CASRTPTSSGNTIYF	TGTGCCAGCAGGACCCCCACGTCCTCTGGAAACACCATATATTTT
.	.	TRBJ1-6	TRBV21-1	CASSDRDCQNSPLHF	TGTGCCAGCAGCGACCGGGACTGCCAGAATTCACCCCTCCACTTT
.	.	TRBJ2-7	TRBV5-4	CASSRTALTSEQYF	TGTGCCAGCAGCCGGACAGCCCTTACGTCTGAGCAGTACTTC
.	.	TRBJ1-5	TRBV7-9	CASSSTGNQPQHF	TGTGCCAGCAGCTCCACAGGGAATCAGCCCCAGCATTTT
.	TRBD2	TRBJ2-2	TRBV6-1	CASGGGTATGELFF	TGTGCCAGCGGCGGGGGTACGGCCACCGGGGAGCTGTTTTTT
.	.	TRBJ1-6	TRBV7-6	CASSPSSGIRSPLHF	TGTGCCAGCAGCCCAAGTTCGGGGATTCGCTCACCCCTCCACTTT
few	TRBD1	TRBJ1-5	TRBV5-1	CASSPDNRGGNQPQHF	TGCGCCAGCAGCCCGGACAACAGGGGAGGCAATCAGCCCCAGCATTTT
.	.	TRBJ1-5	TRBV19	CASSMLGDGNQPQHF	TGTGCCAGTAGTATGCTAGGGGATGGCAATCAGCCCCAGCATTTT
.	TRBD1	TRBJ1-6	TRBV5-5	CASSRQGMNSPLHF	TGTGCCAGCAGCCGACAGGGAATGAATTCACCCCTCCACTTT
.	TRBD1	TRBJ1-2	TRBV18	CASSRLDRGEGYTF	TGTGCCAGCTCACGACTAGACAGGGGAGAGGGCTACACCTTC
.	TRBD1	TRBJ1-2	TRBV6-5	CASSYSRTGGSYGYTF	TGTGCCAGCAGTTACTCCCGGACAGGGGGCTCGTATGGCTACACCTTC
.	.	TRBJ2-3	TRBV10-3	CAISPSTLATQYF	TGTGCCATCAGCCCCTCGACCCTGGCTACGCAGTATTTT
.	.	TRBJ1-4	TRBV5-4	CASSQDEAGLSGKLFF	TGTGCCAGCAGCCAAGATGAGGCCGGATTATCGGGAAAACTGTTTTTT
.	.	TRBJ1-1	TRBV11-2	CASSLQGVATEAFF	TGTGCCAGCAGCTTACAGGGTGTGGCCACTGAAGCTTTCTTT
.	TRBD1	TRBJ1-3	TRBV10-3	CASRARGLGNTIYF	TGTGCCAGCAGAGCCAGGGGGCTTGGAAACACCATATACTTT
once	TRBD1	TRBJ1-6	TRBV30	CACTRDSSSYNSPLHF	TGTGCCTGTACGCGGGACAGCAGCTCCTATAATTCACCCCTCCACTTT
.	.	TRBJ1-2	TRBV27	CASSSTAGANYGYTF	TGTGCCAGCAGTTCAACCGCGGGGGCCAACTATGGCTACACCTTC
.	.	TRBJ2-2	TRBV5-1	CASSRRGSNTGELFF	TGCGCCAGCAGCCGTCGAGGGTCGAACACCGGGGAGCTGTTTTTT
.	.	TRBJ1-3	TRBV6-5	CASSPRQHSGNTIYF	TGTGCCAGCAGTCCCCGACAGCATTCTGGAAACACCATATATTTT
.	TRBD2	TRBJ2-1	TRBV4-1	CASSSGTSGAYNEQFF	TGCGCCAGCAGCTCCGGGACTAGCGGGGCTTACAATGAGCAGTTCTTC
.	.	TRBJ1-1	TRBV19	CASSKQVGEAFF	TGTGCCAGTAGTAAACAGGTTGGGGAAGCTTTCTTT
.	.	TRBJ2-7	TRBV10-1	CASSEGGPISYEQYF	TGCGCCAGCAGTGAGGGGGGGCCGATCTCCTACGAGCAGTACTTC